These T cell receptor beta chains were read from a single sample in a study of CD8+CD57+ T cells in acquired aplastic anemia. TCRdb reprocessed the reads via MiXCR and lists one record per CDR3 protein. The sample includes around 400,000 distinct CDR3 sequences, 65% to 80% of them seen just once. Sequenced input: sorted CD4+, CD8+, or CD8+CD57+ T cells (not recorded which) from PBMCs. These receptors all stem from a human donor in good health, serving as a control. Each CDR3 is given with its conserved first and last residue. D genes are given only for firm matches. Size values are once, few and many counts, or a class for expanded clones, and some rows have none.

>TRBV7-9|-|-|TRBJ2-5
CASSVNLQVRETQYF
TGTGCCAGCAGCGTTAATCTACAAGTGCGGGAGACCCAGTACTTC
>TRBV2|-|-|TRBJ1-4
CASSDTGLPEKLFF
TGTGCCAGCAGTGATACTGGACTCCCGGAAAAACTGTTTTTT
>TRBV7-2|TRBD2|many|TRBJ2-1
CASSREPLAGGNAQFF
TGTGCCAGCAGTCGAGAGCCTCTAGCGGGGGGTAATGCGCAGTTCTTC
>TRBV19|-|-|TRBJ2-2
CASRNDRCGYTFGSGGFGELFF
-
>TRBV20-1|TRBD2|many|TRBJ2-1
CSAPFTSGGVNEQFF
TGCAGTGCTCCCTTTACTAGCGGGGGGGTCAATGAGCAGTTCTTC
>TRBV5-1|TRBD1|-|TRBJ2-5
CASSLDQGVGQTQYF
TGCGCCAGCAGCTTGGACCAGGGGGTGGGACAGACCCAGTACTTC
>TRBV6-4|TRBD1|many|TRBJ1-5
CASSATGGDQPQHF
TGTGCCAGCAGTGCGACAGGGGGAGACCAGCCCCAGCATTTT
>TRBV5-1|-|-|TRBJ2-7
CASSFGSTTEQYF
TGCGCCAGCAGCTTCGGCAGCACGACAGAGCAGTACTTC
>TRBV29-1|TRBD1|-|TRBJ2-2
CSVPGTGRTGELFF
TGCAGCGTCCCCGGGACAGGGAGAACCGGGGAGCTGTTTTTT
>TRBV7-2|-|-|TRBJ1-6
CASSFSQRRSPLHF
TGTGCCAGCAGCTTCTCCCAGAGGCGGTCACCCCTCCACTTT
>TRBV11-1|-|-|TRBJ2-3
CASSQAGGPEDTQYF
TGTGCCAGCAGTCAAGCTGGGGGGCCTGAGGATACGCAGTATTTT
>TRBV7-3|TRBD2|-|TRBJ2-2
CASRLAGGDTGELFF
TGTGCCAGCAGGCTAGCGGGGGGTGACACCGGGGAGCTGTTTTTT
>TRBV11-2|-|many|TRBJ2-3
CASSLVAGFDTQYF
TGTGCCAGCAGCTTAGTGGCCGGTTTTGATACGCAGTATTTT
>TRBV9|-|once|TRBJ2-2
CASSVEWGAQFFVF
TGTGCCAGCAGCGTGGAGTGGGGGGCGCAGTTCTTCGTTTTT
>TRBV3-1|-|many|TRBJ1-6
CASSLPGRSNSPLHF
TGTGCCAGCAGCCTTCCGGGACGGTCTAATTCACCCCTCCACTTT
>TRBV20-1|TRBD1|-|TRBJ1-5
CSARDTGQGTPQHF
TGCAGTGCTAGAGACACAGGACAGGGGACGCCCCAGCATTTT
>TRBV7-3|-|-|TRBJ2-2
CASSSGPRADTLFF
TGTGCCAGCAGTTCAGGACCTCGTGCGGATACGCTGTTTTTT
>TRBV19|-|-|TRBJ1-2
CASSRMSVSGNTF
TGTGCCAGTAGCAGGATGAGCGTCTCTGGAAACACCTTC
>TRBV29-1|-|few|TRBJ2-7
CSVELSELNYEQYF
TGCAGCGTTGAACTTTCGGAGCTCAACTACGAGCAGTACTTC
>TRBV10-3|TRBD2|-|TRBJ2-3
CAISGRAGGNTDTQYF
TGTGCCATCAGTGGTCGCGCGGGGGGGAACACAGATACGCAGTATTTT
>TRBV30|TRBD1|-|TRBJ1-2
CAWSKTGGGYTF
TGTGCCTGGAGCAAAACAGGGGGTGGCTACACCTTC
>TRBV19|TRBD1|-|TRBJ1-4
CASSIDGTGREKLFF
TGTGCCAGTAGTATAGACGGGACAGGGAGAGAAAAACTGTTTTTT
>TRBV7-9|-|-|TRBJ1-4
CASSLVQESAVRLFF
TGTGCCAGCAGCTTAGTCCAGGAGTCAGCGGTTCGCCTCTTTTTT
>TRBV2|-|many|TRBJ1-5
CASRGLERFNQPQHF
TGTGCCAGCAGAGGGCTAGAGAGGTTCAATCAGCCCCAGCATTTT
>TRBV6-1|-|many|TRBJ1-2
CASSATEPNYGYTF
TGTGCCAGCAGTGCGACAGAACCTAACTATGGCTACACCTTC
>TRBV7-9|-|once|TRBJ1-2
CASTYFGINYEHTF
TGTGCCAGCACCTACTTCGGTATAAACTATGAGCATACTTTC
>TRBV7-9|-|-|TRBJ2-1
CASSFTGLEHDEQFF
TGTGCCAGCAGTTTCACGGGCCTAGAACACGATGAGCAGTTCTTC
>TRBV7-9|-|-|TRBJ2-5
CASSFGEETQYF
TGTGCCAGCAGCTTTGGGGAAGAGACCCAGTACTTC
>TRBV20-1|-|once|TRBJ2-5
CSARAPLEDQETQYF
TGCAGTGCTAGAGCCCCACTAGAGGACCAAGAGACCCAGTACTTC
>TRBV7-2|-|few|TRBJ2-2
CASSQGLAGELFF
TGTGCCAGCAGCCAAGGGCTCGCGGGGGAGCTGTTTTTT
>TRBV20-1|-|-|TRBJ1-3
CSATVRQDTIYF
TGCAGTGCTACAGTGAGACAAGACACCATATATTTT
>TRBV7-8|-|few|TRBJ1-5
CASSFRTGYDEKLF
TGTGCCAGCAGCTTTCGGACCGGCTATGATGAAAAACTGTTT
>TRBV9|-|-|TRBJ1-1
CASSVVELAGEEFF
TGTGCCAGCAGCGTAGTCGAGCTAGCGGGGGAAGAGTTCTTT
>TRBV12-3/TRBV12-4|TRBD1|-|TRBJ1-2
CASSGYRDREGYGYTF
TGTGCCAGCAGTGGCTACCGGGACAGGGAGGGCTATGGCTACACCTTC
>TRBV7-2|-|-|TRBJ1-1
CASRPRGEGPLHFFF
TGTGCCAGCAGACCCCGCGGGGAAGGGCCCCTCCACTTTTTCTTT
>TRBV12-3/TRBV12-4|-|few|TRBJ2-5
CASSGLGGGETQYF
TGTGCCAGCAGCGGACTGGGGGGCGGGGAGACCCAGTACTTC
>TRBV7-3|-|-|TRBJ2-6
CASSCVLCGADVLTF
TGTGCCAGCAGCTGCGTTCTCTGTGGGGCCGACGTCCTGACTTTC
>TRBV6-2/TRBV6-3|-|many|TRBJ2-1
CASRQTSGYEQFF
TGTGCCAGCAGGCAGACGTCTGGGTATGAGCAGTTCTTC
>TRBV29-1|-|few|TRBJ1-2
CSLDTRNYGYTF
TGCAGCTTAGATACACGAAACTATGGCTACACCTTC
>TRBV7-8|-|-|TRBJ1-2
CASSSGGNYGYTF
TGTGCCAGCAGTTCCGGGGGTAACTATGGCTACACCTTC
>TRBV27|-|many|TRBJ2-7
CASSLYGTSVSYEQYF
TGTGCCAGCAGTTTATACGGGACCTCTGTCTCCTACGAGCAGTACTTC
>TRBV19|-|-|TRBJ1-3
CASSPADTGAGNTTEF
TGTGCCAGTAGCCCTGCTGATACGGGGGCAGGAAACACCACAGAATTT
>TRBV10-2|TRBD1|-|TRBJ2-7
CASSESNRGYYEQYF
TGCGCCAGCAGTGAGTCAAACAGGGGTTATTACGAGCAGTACTTC
>TRBV7-2|-|-|TRBJ2-2
CASSLHPGLGNQPFF
TGTGCCAGCAGCTTACATCCGGGTCTGGGCAATCAGCCCTTTTTT
>TRBV7-2|TRBD2|many|TRBJ2-5
CASSLNPSGGEETQYF
TGTGCCAGCAGCTTAAACCCTAGCGGGGGAGAAGAGACCCAGTACTTC